These T cell receptor beta chains were read from a single sample in a study of early T cells in non-severe SARS-CoV-2 infection. Each CDR3 protein is one row after TCRdb ran MiXCR on the 5' RACE reads. Of approximately 18,000 distinct CDR3 sequences listed, 4% to 5.5% are singletons. Source material: whole blood. The receptors here all came from an adult who was a healthcare worker with PCR-confirmed SARS-CoV-2 infection or an uninfected control (not recorded which). The CDR3 runs from the conserved cysteine through the conserved F or W. The D gene is left open where the match is weak. Clone size, where shown, is once, few, many, or a class for clones that have expanded.

cdr3_nt cdr3_aa clone_size d_call j_call v_call
TGTGCCAGCAGCGTAAGCAGCTCCGGTTTAAATACGCAGTATTTT CASSVSSSGLNTQYF many - TRBJ2-3 TRBV9
TGTGCCAGCAGTAACAATAACTATGGCTACACCTTC CASSNNNYGYTF many - TRBJ1-2 TRBV6-1
TGTGCCAGCAGTTACACTAGCGGGAGGTCCTACGAGCAGTACTTC CASSYTSGRSYEQYF many TRBD2 TRBJ2-7 TRBV6-2/TRBV6-3
TGTGCCAGCAGCCTGCGTGCGGTCGTGCGGCAGTACTTC CASSLRAVVRQYF medium-sized - TRBJ2-7 TRBV28
TGTGCCAGCAGGCGAACAGGGGGGCAGGGGCAGCCCCAGCATTTT CASRRTGGQGQPQHF many TRBD1 TRBJ1-5 TRBV12-3/TRBV12-4
TGTGCCAGCCCTAAGCGTAGAATCCACACCTTC CASPKRRIHTF - - TRBJ1-2 TRBV19
TGTGCCAGCAGCCCCGGTCCAAGGAGGACCCAGTACTTC CASSPGPRRTQYF medium-sized - TRBJ2-5 TRBV6-2/TRBV6-3
TGTGCCAGCAGCCACAGCGGGAGCAATGAGCAGTTCTTC CASSHSGSNEQFF medium-sized TRBD2 TRBJ2-1 TRBV14
TGTGCCAGCAGTGACCGGGGACAGGCTGGAAACACCATATATTTT CASSDRGQAGNTIYF - TRBD1 TRBJ1-3 TRBV25-1
TGTGCCAGCAACACACAGGGAGGGTGGACTGAAGCTTTCTTT CASNTQGGWTEAFF many - TRBJ1-1 TRBV12-3/TRBV12-4
TGTGCCAGCAGCCCAGCGGGAGGGCAAGAGACCCAGTACTTC CASSPAGGQETQYF - TRBD2 TRBJ2-5 TRBV11-2
TGTGCCAGCAGCTTAGGGGACCCCTCCTACAATGAGCAGTTCTTC CASSLGDPSYNEQFF many - TRBJ2-1 TRBV11-3
TGCAGTGCTAGAGATAATCTAGCGGGAGGGTCAGATACGCAGTATTTT CSARDNLAGGSDTQYF many TRBD2 TRBJ2-3 TRBV20-1
TGTGCCGTGACAGGGGTGAGCACTGAAGCTTTCTTT CAVTGVSTEAFF - TRBD1 TRBJ1-1 TRBV6-5
TGTGCCAGCAGCGTAGAAGCCAGAAGCAATTCACCCCTCCACTTT CASSVEARSNSPLHF medium-sized - TRBJ1-6 TRBV9
TGTGCCAGCAGCCTCAACCCAGAATTCGAGCAGTTCTTC CASSLNPEFEQFF medium-sized - TRBJ2-1 TRBV7-2
TGTGCCATCAGCCCAGACAGCCCTTACGAGCAGTACTTC CAISPDSPYEQYF many - TRBJ2-7 TRBV10-3
TGTGCCAGTAGTATAGTCTGGGGACAGTCAAAAGCCAAAAACATTCAGTACTTC CASSIVWGQSKAKNIQYF - TRBD1 TRBJ2-4 TRBV19
TGTGCCAGCAGCGCCGACAGCGTTTCCTACAATGAGCAGTTCTTC CASSADSVSYNEQFF many - TRBJ2-1 TRBV9
TGTGCCAGCAGCCTACTCGGGGGAGATACGCAGTATTTT CASSLLGGDTQYF - - TRBJ2-3 TRBV3-1
TGTGCCAGCAGCTGGGCCGACAGCACAGATACGCAGTATTTT CASSWADSTDTQYF - - TRBJ2-3 TRBV7-2
TGTGCCAGCAGCTGGACTAGCGGGTTGTCCTACGAGCAGTACTTC CASSWTSGLSYEQYF many TRBD2 TRBJ2-7 TRBV5-4
TGTGCCACCAGTGCTTCTCTAGCGGGAGCAAGAGATACGCAGTATTTT CATSASLAGARDTQYF many TRBD2 TRBJ2-3 TRBV24-1
TGCGCCAGCAGCCAAGACATATTCACAGATACGCAGTATTTT CASSQDIFTDTQYF many - TRBJ2-3 TRBV4-3
TGCAGTGCGCCTATACTAACGGGGCGCAATGAGCAGTTCTTC CSAPILTGRNEQFF - - TRBJ2-1 TRBV20-1
TGCAGCGTTGAAGGGCAGCAAGAGACCCAGTACTTC CSVEGQQETQYF few - TRBJ2-5 TRBV29-1
TGTGCCAGCAGTTCCCGGGAAATCTCTGGGGCCAACGTCCTGACTTTC CASSSREISGANVLTF - - TRBJ2-6 TRBV28
TGTGCCATCAGCCATGACGAAGCCTATGGCTACACCTTC CAISHDEAYGYTF many - TRBJ1-2 TRBV10-3
TGTGCCAGCAGCCCTGAAAGGTTAGGCAATGAGCAGTTCTTC CASSPERLGNEQFF many - TRBJ2-1 TRBV7-8
TGTGCCAGCAGCAAAGCGGCAGGGACAGATACGCAGTATTTT CASSKAAGTDTQYF many - TRBJ2-3 TRBV21-1
TGTGCCAGTAGTCCAGGGGGACAGCAAGAGACCCAGTACTTC CASSPGGQQETQYF many TRBD1 TRBJ2-5 TRBV19
TGTGCCAGCAGTTACAGGGGCTACGAGCAGTACTTC CASSYRGYEQYF many TRBD1 TRBJ2-7 TRBV27
TGTGCCAGCTCACTACAGGGTAACACAGATACGCAGTATTTT CASSLQGNTDTQYF many - TRBJ2-3 TRBV18
TGTGCCAGCAGTCTTAGCTGGGGGACGATAACTAGCACAGATACGCAGTATTTT CASSLSWGTITSTDTQYF - - TRBJ2-3 TRBV28
TGTGCCAGCAGCTTAAGGGCTAGCGGGAACGGCGGGGAGCTGTTTTTT CASSLRASGNGGELFF few TRBD2 TRBJ2-2 TRBV7-9
TGTGCCAGCAGCCAATCCCCTAACTATGGCTACACCTTC CASSQSPNYGYTF - - TRBJ1-2 TRBV16
TGTGCCAGCAGCCGGGGATTGTCGGGAGAGAATGAAAAACTGTTTTTT CASSRGLSGENEKLFF many - TRBJ1-4 TRBV7-9
TGTGCCAGCAGCCTTGGGACAGGGGTCTCTGGGGCCAACGTCCTGACTTTC CASSLGTGVSGANVLTF - TRBD1 TRBJ2-6 TRBV7-2
TGTGCCAGCAGCCATTCCACCGGACTAGCGCACTACAATGAGCAGTTCTTC CASSHSTGLAHYNEQFF many TRBD2 TRBJ2-1 TRBV11-1
TGTGCCAGCAGCGGTCGGGTACAACAAGAGACCCAGTACTTC CASSGRVQQETQYF many - TRBJ2-5 TRBV7-9